The 9 T cell receptor beta chains presented below share a single source sample, sequenced in a study of T cell responses to AZD1222 COVID-19 vaccine. Sequencing used immunoSEQ multiplex PCR; TCRdb keeps in-frame clones, though not all of them. Altogether tens of thousands of clones are present, roughly 88% being singletons, with the ten largest covering 15% to 20%. The starting material was peripheral blood, obtained on day 0 of AZD1222 vaccination. The receptors were sampled from an adult in good health.

This sequence joins TRBV6-5 and TRBJ1-2; a weak D match, TRBD1 (5 bases). CDR1 MNHEY and CDR2 SVGAGI come from the germline V gene. V dropped 4 bases and J dropped 6 bases, with 12 bases sitting between them. The CDR3 is made up of 13 amino acids. The CDR3 bases are TGTGCCAGCAGTTTACAGGAAAGGGATGGCTACACCTTC. Translating gives CASSLQERDGYTF.

This clone was recorded once. V usage is TRBV5-1 and J usage is TRBJ1-2; 8 positions agree with TRBD1. This CDR3 comprises 15 residues. The junction had 6 bases not matched to a gene; V was cut back by 2 bases and J by 3 bases. Germline CDR1 SGHRS, CDR2 YFSETQ. CDR3 in DNA: TGCGCCAGCAGCTTCGGACAGGGTTCCTACTATGGCTACACCTTC. Translated: CASSFGQGSYYGYTF.

V usage is TRBV7-2 and J usage is TRBJ1-2, with no clear D. Trimming removed 1 base from V and 4 bases from J, with 13 bases in between. The CDR3 runs to 15 residues. From germline, CDR1 is SGHTA and CDR2 FQGNSA. The CDR3 coding sequence is TGTGCCAGCAGCTTAGGAAGGGAAACGGGCTATGGCTACACCTTC. Translated, it gives CASSLGRETGYGYTF.

This chain connects TRBV7-2 to TRBJ1-5; weak D call: TRBD1 (6 bases). Germline V gene lookup returns CDR1 SGHTA and CDR2 FQGNSA. V was clipped by 6 bases and J by 5 bases, with 14 bases between them. This CDR3 spans 14 amino acids. CDR3 coding DNA: TGTGCCAGCAGTAAAACAGGGTCAGATCAGCCCCAGCATTTT. Protein sequence: CASSKTGSDQPQHF.

V usage is TRBV6-5 and J usage is TRBJ2-5; D possibly corresponds to TRBD1 (5 bases). Per the germline V gene, CDR1 is MNHEY and CDR2 is SVGAGI. Trimming took off 0 bases at V and 5 bases at J, with 13 bases between the two ends. This CDR3 contains 15 residues. The CDR3 DNA reads as TGTGCCAGCAGTTACTCGGGCAGGGCTTGGGAGACCCAGTACTTC. This translates into CASSYSGRAWETQYF.

The chain has TRBV19 and TRBJ2-1, with D possibly being TRBD1 or TRBD2 (6 bases each). V lost 5 bases and J lost 7, with 21 bases in between. CDR3 length: 16 residues. Germline V gives CDR1 LNHDA, CDR2 SQIVND (reference sequence). The CDR3 region has the DNA TGTGCCAGTAGTCCGCAGGGGACTTCTTATGGGAATGAGCAGTTCTTC. It yields the protein CASSPQGTSYGNEQFF. The full variable domain, with the rest looked up from reference TRBV19 and TRBJ2-1, is DGGITQSPKYLFRKEGQNVTLSCEQNLNHDAMYWYRQDPGQGLRLIYYSQIVNDFQKGDIAEGYSVSREKKESFPLTVTSAQKNPTAFYLCASSPQGTSYGNEQFFGPGTRLTVL.

V gene TRBV6-1 combines with J gene TRBJ1-2; a weak D match, TRBD1 (5 bases). Trimming took 0 bases from V and 4 from J, leaving 9 bases between them. CDR3 size: 14 residues. CDR1 is MNHNS, CDR2 SASEGT, per germline. The CDR3 loop is CASSEAQGRYGYTF. The CDR3 nucleotides are TGTGCCAGCAGTGAAGCGCAGGGCCGCTATGGCTACACCTTC.

This clone showed up just a few times. The chain has TRBV6-5 and TRBJ1-1, with D possibly TRBD1 on 5 matching bases. The V end lost 4 bases, the J end lost 0 bases, and 9 bases lay between the germline ends. The CDR3 consists of 14 residues. Germline lookup yields CDR1 MNHEY and CDR2 SVGAGI. CDR3 protein: CASSWSGMNTEAFF. DNA of the CDR3: TGTGCCAGCAGTTGGTCAGGGATGAACACTGAAGCTTTCTTT.

The J gene is TRBJ1-5, the V gene TRBV19, with D maybe TRBD1 (5 bases). Germline V lookup: CDR1 LNHDA, CDR2 SQIVND (reference sequence). The CDR3 runs 13 residues. V was shortened by 7 bases and J by 7 bases, with 14 bases between the two germline ends. CDR3: CASTPEGDQPQHF. The CDR3 coding sequence is TGTGCCAGTACCCCGGAAGGGGACCAGCCCCAGCATTTT.